This T cell receptor (beta chain) stems from a study of blood T cell repertoires in COVID-19. CDR3 length: 14 residues. The germline CDR1 and CDR2 sequences are LNHDA and SQIVND (reference sequence). The V end lost 9 bases, the J end lost 2 bases, and 14 bases lay between the germline ends. Sequencing was performed with immunoSEQ multiplex PCR; in TCRdb, only in-frame clones are kept and a portion is missing. The table lists a few hundred thousand clones, roughly four fifths of them singletons, with 5.2% in the top ten. Patients at the Seattle site were enrolled during active infection and followed longitudinally.

This sequence joins TRBV19 and TRBJ1-3; D unclear. The sequence was collected from a woman in her 70s with COVID-19, enrolled during active disease. The material sequenced was peripheral blood. This CDR3 is CASLKTEAGNTIYF. CDR3 coding DNA: TGTGCCAGCCTAAAAACAGAAGCTGGAAACACCATATATTTT.